This T cell receptor beta chain was retrieved from a study of T cells after somatic rescue of genetic block. Generated by immunoSEQ multiplex PCR, the TCRdb table keeps only in-frame clones and is missing some. The sample lists some 10,000 clones; about 81% were seen once. The germline V gene has CDR1 WNHNN and CDR2 SYGVQD (reference sequence). V was cut by 9 bases and J by 0 bases, with 15 bases left in between. This CDR3 has 15 amino acids. The V gene is TRBV10-1, the J gene TRBJ2-1; D possibly matches TRBD1 or TRBD2 (5 bases each). This receptor was taken from a boy between 10 and 17 years old. Specimen: peripheral blood mononuclear cells (PBMCs). CDR3 region: CARVGRKSSYNEQFF. CDR3 sequence (DNA): TGCGCCAGGGTGGGACGGAAGAGCTCCTACAATGAGCAGTTCTTC.